Presented here are 24 T cell receptor beta chains from one specimen sequenced in a study of blood T cell repertoires in COVID-19. Generated by immunoSEQ multiplex PCR, the TCRdb table keeps only in-frame clones and is missing some. There are 89,000 or so clones in the sample; 90% to 95% occur only once, and more than 4% lies in the top ten. The source material was peripheral blood. The receptors derive from a human donor with active COVID-19. The donor label of this sample is uncertain.

The rearrangement joins TRBV27 to TRBJ2-3; the match to TRBD1 covers 10 bases. This CDR3 is 19 amino acids long. Germline V gene sequence: CDR1 MNHEY, CDR2 SMNVEV (reference sequence). The V segment lost 7 bases and the J segment 0 bases; nucleotides outside the gene matches: 16. The CDR3 reads CASIPPGQGDFVSTDTQYF. The CDR3 DNA reads as TGTGCCAGCATCCCCCCAGGACAGGGGGACTTCGTGAGCACAGATACGCAGTATTTT.

This chain links TRBV5-1 with TRBJ1-6, with 7 bases identical to TRBD1. The CDR3 runs to 15 residues. In germline, CDR1 is SGHRS, CDR2 YFSETQ. V dropped 7 bases and J dropped 7; count of bases not matched to a gene: 11. This CDR3 reads CASAPSGQPNSPLHF. In DNA form, the CDR3 reads TGCGCCAGCGCCCCGTCGGGACAGCCCAATTCACCCCTCCACTTT.

The count of this clone is one. This chain joins TRBV18 and TRBJ2-3, with TRBD1 matching over 12 bases. This CDR3 is 16 amino acids long. CDR1 and CDR2 from the germline V gene are KGHSH and LQKENI. The trim removed 3 bases at V and 7 bases at J, leaving 8 bases unmatched. The DNA for the CDR3 is TGTGCCAGCTCACCCGTCCCGGGACAGGGGGCTAATACGCAGTATTTT. Its protein product is CASSPVPGQGANTQYF.

V gene TRBV7-2 combines with J gene TRBJ2-4; 8 bases match TRBD1. J lost 7 bases, V lost 5 bases, and 4 bases had no gene match. The CDR3 has 13 residues. Germline V lookup: CDR1 SGHTA, CDR2 FQGNSA. This CDR3 is CASSQRQGNIQYF. CDR3 in DNA: TGTGCCAGCAGCCAACGACAGGGGAACATTCAGTACTTC.

The V gene is TRBV10-3, the J gene TRBJ1-5; 9 positions agree with TRBD1. The CDR3 loop spans 14 amino acids. CDR1 and CDR2 from the germline V gene are ENHRY and SYGVKD. V was pared by 10 bases and J by 7 bases, with 11 bases of the junction left unmatched. CDR3 sequence (DNA): TGTGCCACCCGGGACAGGGAAAGTAAACAGCCCCAGCATTTT. This translates into CATRDRESKQPQHF.

This chain uses TRBV5-4 with TRBJ1-5, with D maybe TRBD1 (5 bases). The germline V gene encodes CDR1 SGHNT and CDR2 YYREEE (reference sequence). V shed 4 bases and J shed 5 bases, with 16 bases lying between them. CDR3 size: 15 residues. The CDR3 DNA follows: TGTGCCAGCAGCCCGAAGGCAGGGCCGGATCAGCCCCAGCATTTT. As protein: CASSPKAGPDQPQHF.

This rearrangement joins TRBV14 to TRBJ2-1; 7 bases match TRBD1. The germline V gene encodes CDR1 SGHDN and CDR2 FVKESK. V gave up 2 bases and J gave up 4 bases; unmatched junction bases: 8. This CDR3 region has 16 residues. CDR3: CASSQFDRVAYNEQFF. In DNA, the CDR3 is TGTGCCAGCAGCCAATTCGACAGGGTCGCGTACAATGAGCAGTTCTTC. The variable domain in full, with the rest retrieved from reference TRBV14 and TRBJ2-1, is EAGVTQFPSHSVIEKGQTVTLRCDPISGHDNLYWYRRVMGKEIKFLLHFVKESKQDESGMPNNRFLAERTGGTYSTLKVQPAELEDSGVYFCASSQFDRVAYNEQFFGPGTRLTVL.

The chain uses TRBV4-1 and TRBJ1-5; TRBD1 aligns across 8 bases. The CDR3 consists of 14 residues. The J segment lost 7 bases and the V segment lost 1 base, leaving 3 bases of the junction unmatched. The germline gives CDR1 MGHRA, CDR2 YSYEKL. CDR3 coding DNA: TGCGCCAGCAGCCAAGCAGGGGGCGACCAGCCCCAGCATTTT. As protein: CASSQAGGDQPQHF.

The chain couples TRBV3-1 (or the pseudogene TRBV3-2) to TRBJ1-3; no definite D call. Germline V gene sequence: CDR1 LGHDT, CDR2 YNNKEL (reference sequence). This CDR3 is 11 amino acids long. V lost 4 bases and J lost 4, with 2 bases in between. CDR3 residues: CASSPGNTIYF. The CDR3 DNA reads as TGTGCCAGCAGCCCGGGAAACACCATATATTTT.

The chain is built from TRBV14 and TRBJ2-7, with D tentatively TRBD2 (5 bases). Germline V gives CDR1 SGHDN, CDR2 FVKESK. This CDR3 spans 13 amino acids. Trimming cost V 1 base and J 4 bases, with 8 bases left between them. The CDR3 is CASSQVRRYEQYF. DNA for the CDR3: TGTGCCAGCAGCCAAGTTAGGAGGTACGAGCAGTACTTC.

The genes are TRBV6-6 and TRBJ1-2; the D gene is possibly TRBD1 (6 bases). Trimming took 4 bases from V and 2 from J, leaving 11 bases between them. The CDR3 covers 14 residues. Looked up from germline, CDR1 is MNHNY and CDR2 is SVGAGI (reference sequence). The CDR3 protein is CASSSFRGNYGYTF. The CDR3 nucleotides read TGTGCCAGCAGTTCGTTCAGGGGAAACTATGGCTACACCTTC.

The chain joins TRBV7-9 to TRBJ2-1; a weak D match, TRBD2 (7 bases). The CDR3 sequence is 16 residues long. V was cut by 5 bases and J by 2 bases, with 16 bases left in between. Germline CDR1 and CDR2: SEHNR and FQNEAQ (reference sequence). The CDR3 nucleotides are TGTGCCAGCAGCCCAGAAGGGGGGGGTACCTACAATGAGCAGTTCTTC. Protein: CASSPEGGGTYNEQFF.

V usage is TRBV6-1 and J usage is TRBJ2-2; 7 positions match TRBD1. The length of the CDR3 is 16 residues. The germline V gene has CDR1 MNHNS and CDR2 SASEGT. V trimming: 3 bases; J trimming: 1 base; junction bases outside the gene matches: 5. Here the CDR3 DNA reads TGTGCCAGCAGTGATCCGACAGGGATGAACACCGGGGAGCTGTTTTTT. Protein sequence: CASSDPTGMNTGELFF.

The V gene is TRBV6-6, the J gene TRBJ2-2; 7 bases are shared with TRBD1. The germline CDR1 and CDR2 sequences are MNHNY and SVGAGI (reference sequence). The CDR3 covers 16 residues. Germline trimming cut 3 bases from V and 2 bases from J; bases unmatched to any gene: 6. The CDR3 nucleotides are TGTGCCAGCAGTTATGGGGCAGGGGGAAACACCGGGGAGCTGTTTTTT. It encodes CASSYGAGGNTGELFF.

V and J are TRBV27 and TRBJ2-3; TRBD2 matches 7 bases. The germline gives CDR1 MNHEY, CDR2 SMNVEV (reference sequence). The junction had 6 bases not matched to a gene; V was cut back by 4 bases and J by 5 bases. The CDR3 consists of 14 residues. The CDR3 coding sequence is TGTGCCAGCAGTTACCTCTCTAGCGGAGATACGCAGTATTTT. This gives the protein CASSYLSSGDTQYF.

The CDR3, as DNA: TGTGCTAGTGCCGGGGGACAGGCCACCTACGAGCAGTACTTC. Residues: CASAGGQATYEQYF. This chain uses TRBV12-5 with TRBJ2-7; 8 bases agree with TRBD1. The germline V gene encodes CDR1 LGHNT and CDR2 FRNRAP. Trimming removed 7 bases from V and 2 bases from J; junction bases left unmatched: 7. This CDR3 is built from 14 residues.

This clone came up once. V gene TRBV28 combines with J gene TRBJ2-6, with 7 bases lining up with TRBD1. The V gene end was trimmed by 8 bases and the J gene end by 0 bases; junction bases not matched to a gene: 19. Germline V gene data show CDR1 as MDHEN and CDR2 as SYDVKM. The CDR3 runs 20 residues. The chain's CDR3 is CASSTDWTGRANSGANVLTF. The CDR3 DNA reads TGTGCCAGCTCGACCGACTGGACAGGTCGGGCAAACTCTGGGGCCAACGTCCTGACTTTC.

V and J are TRBV6-7 and TRBJ2-1; 15 bases fit TRBD2. TRBV6-7 is reported as an ORF; its role is uncertain. This CDR3 region has 16 residues. With 11 bases clipped from V and 6 bases from J, the junction kept 11 bases outside the gene matches. This chain's CDR3 is CADPGLAGGEGNEQFF. The DNA of the CDR3 is TGTGCCGACCCGGGACTAGCGGGAGGAGAGGGCAATGAGCAGTTCTTC.

The chain combines TRBV4-3 with TRBJ2-1; D unresolved. V was clipped by 4 bases and J by 0 bases, with 10 bases between them. Germline assignment: CDR1 LGHNA and CDR2 YSLEER. CDR3 length: 15 residues. In nucleotides, the CDR3 is TGCGCCAGCAGCCCCCGGTTAGTCTCCTACAATGAGCAGTTCTTC. It translates to CASSPRLVSYNEQFF.

This chain links TRBV6-5 with TRBJ1-2; D is unclear. The ends were cut back, 5 bases at V and 5 bases at J, with 12 bases in the middle. Germline values: CDR1 MNHEY, CDR2 SVGAGI. CDR3 length: 13 residues. The CDR3 loop reads CASSRHQRYGYTF. Written as DNA, the CDR3 is TGTGCCAGCAGTCGACACCAAAGATATGGCTACACCTTC.

The chain is built from TRBV7-9 and TRBJ1-4; D might be TRBD1 (6 bases). Germline loops: CDR1 SEHNR, CDR2 FQNEAQ (reference sequence). The CDR3 is 15 residues long. The V end was cut by 6 bases, the J end by 2 bases, with 13 bases between. The CDR3 region has the DNA TGTGCCAGCAGGCGAAAGGGGGTCACTAATGAAAAACTGTTTTTT. It encodes CASRRKGVTNEKLFF.

DNA of the CDR3: TGTGCCAGCAGCACCGGACAGCTCTCTGGAAACACCATATATTTT. Translated, it gives CASSTGQLSGNTIYF. The V gene is TRBV7-2, the J gene TRBJ1-3; D perhaps matches TRBD1 (6 bases). The CDR3 runs 15 residues. CDR1 is SGHTA, CDR2 FQGNSA, per germline. The V and J ends lost 5 bases and 0 bases respectively, with 11 bases between them. The whole variable domain, remainder taken from reference TRBV7-2 and TRBJ1-3, is GAGVSQSPSNKVTEKGKDVELRCDPISGHTALYWYRQSLGQGLEFLIYFQGNSAPDKSGLPSDRFSAERTGGSVSTLTIQRTQQEDSAVYLCASSTGQLSGNTIYFGEGSWLTVV.

The rearrangement uses TRBV19 and TRBJ1-5; 8 nucleotides match TRBD1. Germline trimming cut 4 bases from V and 4 bases from J; bases unmatched to any gene: 15. The germline CDR1 and CDR2 sequences are LNHDA and SQIVND (reference sequence). This CDR3 spans 18 amino acids. CDR3 sequence: CASSRGQGPALRNQPQHF. The CDR3, as DNA: TGTGCCAGTAGTAGAGGACAGGGTCCGGCCTTGAGAAATCAGCCCCAGCATTTT.

The rearrangement uses TRBV5-6 and TRBJ1-3, with a possible D match to TRBD1 (6 bases). Trimming pared 4 bases from V and 0 bases from J, leaving 14 bases between. Germline V gives CDR1 SGHDT, CDR2 YYEEEE. This CDR3 region has 16 residues. In nucleotides, the CDR3 is TGTGCCAGCAGCCGGAGACAGGTTCTCTCTGGAAACACCATATATTTT. This translates into CASSRRQVLSGNTIYF.